This T cell receptor beta chain was captured in a study of T cell responses to AZD1222 COVID-19 vaccine. TCRdb's table, derived via immunoSEQ multiplex PCR, lists solely in-frame clones and lacks some. The sample records around 120,000 clones, about 92% being singletons. V was cut by 7 bases and J by 4 bases, with 16 bases left in between. CDR1 and CDR2 from the germline V gene are SEHNR and FQNEAQ (reference sequence). CDR3 size: 15 residues. This sequence originates from an adult in good health. Specimen: peripheral blood, collected on day 0 of AZD1222 vaccination. The V and J genes are TRBV7-9 and TRBJ2-2, with D possibly being TRBD1 (6 bases). The CDR3 loop reads CASTNTGFSTGELFF. CDR3 coding DNA: TGTGCCAGCACAAATACAGGGTTTTCCACCGGGGAGCTGTTTTTT.